This T cell receptor (beta chain) was captured in a study of cytomegalovirus exposure and HLA in healthy donors. PCR primers comprised 60 Vbeta and 13 Jbeta primers. Some clones are missing from TCRdb's copy, which holds only in-frame ones; the method was immunoSEQ multiplex PCR. Of about 140,000 clones in the sample, around 75% were seen once. CDR3 length equals 17 residues. The receptor comes from a man in his forties in good health and CMV-seronegative. The V call is TRBV21-1, the J call TRBJ1-3. TRBV21-1 is reported as a pseudogene. Sequencing was performed on PBMCs. The CDR3 nucleotides read TGTGCCAGCAGCGCTCACCGGCCGGGAAAGGCTGGAAACACCATATATTTT. This translates into CASSAHRPGKAGNTIYF.